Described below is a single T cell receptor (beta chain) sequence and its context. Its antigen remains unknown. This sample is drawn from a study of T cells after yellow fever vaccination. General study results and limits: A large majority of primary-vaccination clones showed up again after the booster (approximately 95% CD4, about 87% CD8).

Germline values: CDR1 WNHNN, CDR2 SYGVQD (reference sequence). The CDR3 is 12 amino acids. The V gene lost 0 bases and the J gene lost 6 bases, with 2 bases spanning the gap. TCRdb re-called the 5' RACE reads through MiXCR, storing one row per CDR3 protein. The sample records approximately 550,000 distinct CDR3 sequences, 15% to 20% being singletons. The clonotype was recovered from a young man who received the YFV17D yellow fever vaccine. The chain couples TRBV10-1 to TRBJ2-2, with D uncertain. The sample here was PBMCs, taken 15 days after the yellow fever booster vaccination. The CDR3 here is CASSESPGELFF. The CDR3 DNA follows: TGCGCCAGCAGTGAGTCGCCCGGGGAGCTGTTTTTT.